The TCR beta chain described here comes from a study of naive and memory T cell subsets. The library had UMIs added by 3' ligation of an oligonucleotide to TCR cDNA. Whole-blood samples were roughly 2.3 ml of peripheral blood from healthy adult volunteers. Reverse transcription used DNase-treated unsorted total RNA, aiming for roughly 1 to 1000 ng. This clonotype was recorded at least ten times. Antigen: not known. Trimming pared 6 bases from V and 0 bases from J, leaving 18 bases between. The CDR3 covers 17 residues. CDR1 and CDR2 (germline): MNHEY, SMNVEV (reference sequence). Study-level points and caveats: TCR transcript changes with activation or differentiation may affect this RNA method.

Amplification of ligated cDNA took four PCR rounds with SP2 and nested alpha and beta constant primers. For blood and skin samples, reverse transcription used TCR alpha and beta constant primers. TCRdb redid the calling of the 5' RACE reads with MiXCR, one entry per CDR3 protein. The sample has approximately 58,000 distinct CDR3 sequences; around 7.7% are singletons. The chain uses TRBV27 and TRBJ1-5; D may be TRBD1 (5 bases). This TCR was recovered from a male donor in good health. This CDR3 is CASRPLGALDSNQPQHF. For the CDR3, the DNA is TGTGCCAGCAGGCCCCTCGGGGCCCTGGATAGCAATCAGCCCCAGCATTTT.